One sample yielded the 29 T cell receptor beta chains listed below, sequenced in a study of cytomegalovirus exposure and HLA in healthy donors. PCR was performed using 60 Vbeta and 13 Jbeta primers. Profiling relied on immunoSEQ multiplex PCR, and the TCRdb table lists in-frame clones only, not all of them. The repertoire holds 100,000 to 150,000 clones, 65% to 80% seen once, with approximately 4.2% in the top ten. Sequenced sample: PBMCs. The receptor source for this set is a male donor in good health and CMV-seropositive.

The gene calls are TRBV9 and TRBJ2-6; TRBD1 is a possible D gene (5 bases). Trimming removed 0 bases at V and 4 bases at J, with 14 bases between. The CDR3 spans 17 residues. The germline V gene encodes CDR1 SGDLS and CDR2 YYNGEE. The chain's CDR3 is CASSVDRLHRGANVLTF. The CDR3 DNA is TGTGCCAGCAGCGTAGACAGGCTACACCGGGGGGCCAACGTCCTGACTTTC.

The chain employs TRBV18 and TRBJ2-7; 9 bases are a match to TRBD1. The germline V gene has CDR1 KGHSH and CDR2 LQKENI. CDR3 length: 15 amino acids. Trimming cost V 6 bases and J 3 bases; bases outside gene matches: 9. The DNA for the CDR3 is TGTGCCAGCTCGCCGGGACAGGGTAAAAACTACGAGCAGTACTTC. The encoded protein is CASSPGQGKNYEQYF.

This sequence joins TRBV5-1 and TRBJ2-5; D is unclear. V was pared by 0 bases and J by 5 bases, with 11 bases between. The CDR3 has 14 amino acids. CDR1 is SGHRS, CDR2 YFSETQ, per germline. The CDR3 spells CASSLGTTRETQYF. The CDR3 coding sequence is TGCGCCAGCAGCTTGGGAACAACGCGGGAGACCCAGTACTTC.

J is TRBJ1-1 and V is TRBV2; D is undetermined. Trimming took off 1 base at V and 1 base at J, with 7 bases between the two ends. This CDR3 has 14 residues. Germline assignment: CDR1 SNHLY and CDR2 FYNNEI. The CDR3, as DNA: TGTGCCAGCAGTGAAGTAGAGAAGAACACTGAAGCTTTCTTT. Translating it yields CASSEVEKNTEAFF.

The chain combines TRBV2 with TRBJ2-2; 8 nucleotides agree with TRBD2. The CDR3 extends over 15 amino acids. V lost 5 bases and J lost 5; bases outside the gene matches: 7. Germline V CDR1 and CDR2: SNHLY, FYNNEI. This CDR3 is CASSLGGASTGELFF. The DNA of the CDR3 is TGTGCCAGCAGTCTCGGGGGGGCCAGTACCGGGGAGCTGTTTTTT.

This clone was detected only a few times. The rearrangement links TRBV27 to TRBJ1-6; perhaps TRBD1 as D (5 bases). Trimming pared 4 bases from V and 7 bases from J, leaving 14 bases between. The CDR3 is 15 residues long. Germline assignment: CDR1 MNHEY and CDR2 SMNVEV (reference sequence). CDR3 nucleotides: TGTGCCAGCAGTTACGGGGGGGTTTCGAATTCACCCCTCCACTTT. It yields the protein CASSYGGVSNSPLHF.

The V gene is TRBV5-1, the J gene TRBJ2-7; possible D gene TRBD1, 5 bases. Germline values: CDR1 SGHRS, CDR2 YFSETQ. V was clipped by 2 bases and J by 6 bases, with 12 bases between them. CDR3 length equals 13 residues. In nucleotides, the CDR3 is TGCGCCAGCAGCTTCGGCAGGGTGGGCGAGCAGTACTTC. Translating it yields CASSFGRVGEQYF.

V usage is TRBV7-9 and J usage is TRBJ1-4; 9 bases are shared with TRBD1. The junction had 12 bases not matched to a gene; V was cut back by 5 bases and J by 5 bases. The length of the CDR3 is 17 residues. CDR1 and CDR2 (germline): SEHNR, FQNEAQ (reference sequence). The CDR3 spells CASSTRRQGGRNEKLFF. The CDR3 bases are TGTGCCAGCAGCACCCGCCGACAGGGGGGGAGAAATGAAAAACTGTTTTTT.

The chain links TRBV7-9 to TRBJ2-1; 13 nucleotides line up with TRBD2. The CDR3 covers 17 residues. The V and J ends lost 5 bases and 7 bases, in that order; junction bases with no gene match: 11. CDR1 and CDR2 from the germline V gene are SEHNR and FQNEAQ (reference sequence). The CDR3 reads CASSPGGLAGDVNEQFF. The CDR3 DNA reads as TGTGCCAGCAGCCCAGGCGGACTAGCGGGAGATGTTAATGAGCAGTTCTTC. Filled out from reference TRBV7-9 and TRBJ2-1, the complete variable domain reads DTGVSQNPRHKITKRGQNVTFRCDPISEHNRLYWYRQTLGQGPEFLTYFQNEAQLEKSRLLSDRFSAERPKGSFSTLEIQRTEQGDSAMYLCASSPGGLAGDVNEQFFGPGTRLTVL.

This chain connects TRBV5-6 to TRBJ2-2; unclear D gene. The CDR3 extends over 15 amino acids. Between the trimmed V and J ends, which lost 0 bases and 0 bases, there was a span of 6 bases. Germline CDR1 SGHDT, CDR2 YYEEEE. For the CDR3, the DNA is TGTGCCAGCAGCTTGGTTCTTACGAACACCGGGGAGCTGTTTTTT. This encodes CASSLVLTNTGELFF.

The chain has TRBV6-6 and TRBJ1-2; weak D call: TRBD1 (5 bases). CDR3 length: 14 residues. CDR1 and CDR2 from the germline V gene are MNHNY and SVGAGI (reference sequence). The germline V and J ends were trimmed by 4 bases and 2 bases, with 11 bases remaining between them. The CDR3 DNA reads TGTGCCAGCAGTTCCAGGGTGGCCAACTATGGCTACACCTTC. Residues: CASSSRVANYGYTF.

This rearrangement joins TRBV5-1 to TRBJ2-5; 8 bases align to TRBD1. Germline-derived CDR1 and CDR2 are SGHRS and YFSETQ. The V segment lost 0 bases and the J segment 1 base; nucleotides outside the gene matches: 2. CDR3 length: 15 residues. The CDR3, as DNA: TGCGCCAGCAGCTTGGCCGGGACAGGCCAAGAGACCCAGTACTTC. This translates into CASSLAGTGQETQYF. The whole variable domain, filled in from reference TRBV5-1 and TRBJ2-5, reads KAGVTQTPRYLIKTRGQQVTLSCSPISGHRSVSWYQQTPGQGLQFLFEYFSETQRNKGNFPGRFSGRQFSNSRSEMNVSTLELGDSALYLCASSLAGTGQETQYFGPGTRLLVL.

V usage is TRBV5-6 and J usage is TRBJ1-4; D possibly corresponds to TRBD1 (5 bases). V was clipped by 0 bases and J by 8 bases, with 14 bases between them. This CDR3 has 15 residues. Germline V gives CDR1 SGHDT, CDR2 YYEEEE. CDR3 DNA: TGTGCCAGCAGCTTGGTGCAGGGTATGGGGGAAAAACTGTTTTTT. This sequence encodes CASSLVQGMGEKLFF.

The chain employs TRBV27 and TRBJ2-2; 8 nucleotides agree with TRBD1. This CDR3 comprises 14 residues. Losses at the gene ends were 6 bases for V and 4 bases for J; bases not matched to a gene: 4. Germline CDR1 MNHEY, CDR2 SMNVEV (reference sequence). The CDR3 reads CASRDRVTTGELFF. In DNA, the CDR3 is TGTGCCAGCAGGGACAGGGTGACCACCGGGGAGCTGTTTTTT.

The chain recombines TRBV7-9 with TRBJ1-2; D perhaps matches TRBD1 (5 bases). V shed 4 bases and J shed 5 bases, with 11 bases lying between them. The CDR3 runs 13 residues. Per the germline V gene, CDR1 is SEHNR and CDR2 is FQNEAQ (reference sequence). The CDR3 region is CASSSRRGYGYTF. The CDR3 DNA reads as TGTGCCAGCAGCTCCCGAAGGGGTTATGGCTACACCTTC. The full variable domain, in which reference TRBV7-9 and TRBJ1-2 provide the parts outside the CDR3, is DTGVSQNPRHKITKRGQNVTFRCDPISEHNRLYWYRQTLGQGPEFLTYFQNEAQLEKSRLLSDRFSAERPKGSFSTLEIQRTEQGDSAMYLCASSSRRGYGYTFGSGTRLTVV.

The chain links TRBV4-2 to TRBJ1-1; D is possibly TRBD1 (6 bases). The CDR3 is 15 residues long. The ends were cut back, 2 bases at V and 0 bases at J, with 10 bases in the middle. Per germline, CDR1 LGHNA and CDR2 YNFKEQ. The CDR3 DNA reads TGTGCCAGCAGCCAATCCGCAGGGGTGAACACTGAAGCTTTCTTT. Its protein product is CASSQSAGVNTEAFF.

The chain joins TRBV6-6 to TRBJ2-3; perhaps TRBD2 as D (6 bases). The V gene's germline CDR1 is MNHNY and CDR2 SVGAGI (reference sequence). The length of the CDR3 is 14 residues. V lost 9 bases and J lost 0, with 13 bases in between. This chain's CDR3 is CASGGIFSTDTQYF. CDR3 bases: TGTGCCAGTGGGGGGATCTTTAGCACAGATACGCAGTATTTT.

V and J are TRBV5-1 and TRBJ2-7; 7 bases map to TRBD2. There are 16 residues in the CDR3. Germline loops: CDR1 SGHRS, CDR2 YFSETQ. The V and J ends lost 4 bases and 0 bases, in that order; junction bases with no gene match: 10. Here the CDR3 reads CASSPVSGGSSYEQYF. Here the CDR3 DNA reads TGCGCCAGCAGCCCCGTTTCAGGCGGGAGCTCCTACGAGCAGTACTTC.

The V call is TRBV13, the J call TRBJ2-3; TRBD2 matches at 14 bases. The V and J ends lost 5 bases and 10 bases, in that order; junction bases with no gene match: 8. The CDR3 consists of 15 residues. Germline CDR1 is PRHDT and CDR2 is FYEKMQ (reference sequence). CDR3 residues: CASSDTTSGGVAQYF. CDR3 DNA sequence: TGTGCCAGCAGCGATACGACTAGCGGGGGGGTTGCGCAGTATTTT.

The V and J genes are TRBV2 and TRBJ1-1, with a possible D match to TRBD1 (6 bases). V was trimmed by 3 bases and J by 1 base, leaving 12 bases between them. CDR1 SNHLY and CDR2 FYNNEI come from the germline V gene. CDR3 length: 15 amino acids. The DNA for the CDR3 is TGTGCCAGCAGTGATACCGGACAGAAGAACACTGAAGCTTTCTTT. It is translated as CASSDTGQKNTEAFF.

With respect to this clone: Mismatch with germline at one junction end may stem from a read error. This chain connects TRBV7-9 to TRBJ1-6, with D possibly matching TRBD1 (6 bases). The CDR3 consists of 15 residues. Germline V gene lookup returns CDR1 SEHNR and CDR2 FQNEAQ (reference sequence). The CDR3 nucleotides read TGTTCCAGCAGCTTAAGCACAGGGTACAATTCACCCCTCCACTTT. It is translated as CSSSLSTGYNSPLHF.

This clone has just one count. J is TRBJ2-1 and V is TRBV5-1; 7 nucleotides line up with TRBD2. V lost 3 bases, J lost 6 bases, and 21 bases stayed unmatched. CDR1 is SGHRS and CDR2 is YFSETQ in the germline V gene. The CDR3 length is 19 residues. CDR3 bases: TGCGCCAGCAGCTCCTGGGGTCCTGGGAGGGGTCTAGGCGGCAATGAGCAGTTCTTC. Translation gives CASSSWGPGRGLGGNEQFF.

The chain uses TRBV9 and TRBJ2-2, with 7 bases lining up with TRBD2. Germline V lookup: CDR1 SGDLS, CDR2 YYNGEE. This CDR3 is 17 amino acids long. The V segment lost 1 base and the J segment 5 bases; nucleotides outside the gene matches: 11. The CDR3 loop is CASSVSSAGVRTGELFF. For the CDR3, the DNA is TGTGCCAGCAGCGTATCCTCTGCGGGAGTAAGGACCGGGGAGCTGTTTTTT.

Here the CDR3 DNA reads TGTGCCAGCAACTTCAGGGGGCGGATATTTCGGAACACTGAAGCTTTCTTT. It is translated as CASNFRGRIFRNTEAFF. V gene TRBV28 combines with J gene TRBJ1-1; 8 bases match TRBD1. The trim removed 7 bases at V and 1 base at J, leaving 14 bases unmatched. This CDR3 region has 17 residues. The germline V gene has CDR1 MDHEN and CDR2 SYDVKM.

This clone came up once. This rearrangement joins TRBV6-6 to TRBJ2-7; D might be TRBD2 (5 bases). V shed 7 bases and J shed 7 bases, with 14 bases lying between them. The CDR3 runs to 12 residues. Germline-derived CDR1 and CDR2 are MNHNY and SVGAGI (reference sequence). CDR3 sequence reads: CASTGSRREQYF. CDR3 DNA sequence: TGTGCCAGCACGGGGTCCCGAAGGGAGCAGTACTTC.

The chain has TRBV25-1 and TRBJ1-1; D perhaps matches TRBD1 (6 bases). V lost 7 bases and J lost 3, with 12 bases in between. This CDR3 spans 13 amino acids. The germline gives CDR1 MGHDK, CDR2 SYGVNS. The CDR3 DNA sequence: TGTGCCAGCACCGCCGGGACACACACTGAAGCTTTCTTT. The encoded protein is CASTAGTHTEAFF.

This rearrangement joins TRBV9 to TRBJ2-6, with TRBD1 matching over 9 bases. Unmatched junction bases numbered 6, after V lost 6 bases and J lost 2 bases. This CDR3 is built from 16 residues. The germline V gene encodes CDR1 SGDLS and CDR2 YYNGEE. This chain's CDR3 is CASTGTGTAGANVLTF. DNA of the CDR3: TGTGCCAGCACCGGGACAGGGACTGCTGGGGCCAACGTCCTGACTTTC.

Points on this clone: Other DNA sequences from this sample encode an identical CDR3 as well. DNA for the CDR3: TGTGCCAGCAGTGCAGGGCCTAGCACAGATACGCAGTATTTT. Its translation: CASSAGPSTDTQYF. The chain is built from TRBV2 and TRBJ2-3, with D possibly being TRBD1 (5 bases). Trimming left V 4 bases short and J 0 bases short, with 8 bases between. The CDR3 runs 14 residues. CDR1 is SNHLY and CDR2 is FYNNEI in the germline V gene.

The chain couples TRBV5-1 to TRBJ1-3, with TRBD1 identical over 8 bases. This CDR3 contains 16 residues. Germline assignment: CDR1 SGHRS and CDR2 YFSETQ. Trimming took 4 bases from V and 2 from J; bases not matched to a gene: 8. The CDR3 protein is CASSPAMTGAGNTIYF. In DNA, the CDR3 is TGCGCCAGCAGCCCGGCCATGACAGGGGCTGGAAACACCATATATTTT.